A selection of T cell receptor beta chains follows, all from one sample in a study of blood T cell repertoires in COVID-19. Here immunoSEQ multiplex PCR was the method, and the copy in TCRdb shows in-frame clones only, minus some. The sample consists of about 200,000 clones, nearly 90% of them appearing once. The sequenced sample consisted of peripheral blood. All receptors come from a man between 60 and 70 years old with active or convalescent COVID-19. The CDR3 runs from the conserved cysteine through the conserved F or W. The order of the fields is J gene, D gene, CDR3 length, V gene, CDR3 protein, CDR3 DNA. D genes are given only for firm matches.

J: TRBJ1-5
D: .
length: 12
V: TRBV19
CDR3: CASQAGNQPQHF
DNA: TGTGCCAGCCAGGCAGGCAACCAGCCCCAGCATTTT

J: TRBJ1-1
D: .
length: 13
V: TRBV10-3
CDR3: CAISEQGNTEAFF
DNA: TGTGCCATCAGTGAACAGGGGAACACTGAAGCTTTCTTT

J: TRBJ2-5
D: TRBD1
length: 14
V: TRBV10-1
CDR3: CASSESTGEETQYF
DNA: TGCGCCAGCAGTGAGTCGACAGGGGAAGAGACCCAGTACTTC

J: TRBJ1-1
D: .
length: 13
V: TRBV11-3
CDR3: CASSTTGSTEAFF
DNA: TGTGCCAGCAGCACCACAGGGAGTACTGAAGCTTTCTTT

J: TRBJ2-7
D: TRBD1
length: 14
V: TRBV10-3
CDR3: CAISERDSSYEQYF
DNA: TGTGCCATCAGTGAAAGGGACAGCTCCTACGAGCAGTACTTC

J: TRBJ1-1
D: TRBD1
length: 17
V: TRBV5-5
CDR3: CASSPHRTGLMNTEAFF
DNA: TGTGCCAGCAGCCCACACCGGACAGGCCTAATGAACACTGAAGCTTTCTTT

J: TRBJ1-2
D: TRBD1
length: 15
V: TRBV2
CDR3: CASRTEGGQAAGYTF
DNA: TGTGCCAGCAGAACCGAGGGGGGACAGGCCGCGGGCTACACCTTC

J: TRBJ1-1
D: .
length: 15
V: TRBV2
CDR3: CASTGAGTKNTEAFF
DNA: TGTGCCAGCACCGGAGCGGGGACCAAGAACACTGAAGCTTTCTTT

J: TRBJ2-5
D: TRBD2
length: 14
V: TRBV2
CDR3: CASGLAGVQETQYF
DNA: TGTGCCAGCGGACTAGCGGGGGTACAAGAGACCCAGTACTTC

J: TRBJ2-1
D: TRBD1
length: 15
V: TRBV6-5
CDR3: CASRTKSTGGNEQFF
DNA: TGTGCCAGCAGGACAAAATCAACAGGGGGCAATGAGCAGTTCTTC